The clone carrying this T cell receptor (beta chain) was detected many times. This entry belongs to a study of T cells in Graves' hyperthyroidism and ophthalmopathy. Overall study: Peripheral blood was obtained at initial diagnosis, preceding any treatment.

It was RNA transcripts that yielded the amplified TCR beta CDR3 regions. HTBI primers were employed in a first-round RT-PCR of the TCR CDR3. One entry per CDR3 protein, called by TCRdb with MiXCR from the multiplex PCR reads. The sample has fewer than 500,000 distinct CDR3 sequences; around 13% are singletons. A patient was excluded if there was uncontrolled infection, other autoimmune disease, pregnancy or lactation. Orbital computed tomography and thyroid ultrasound, together with serum TRAb and thyroxine and clinical symptoms, were used for diagnoses. Material for sequencing was blood. The clonotype comes from a woman aged 30 to 39 with Graves' ophthalmopathy.

DNA for the CDR3: TGCAGTGCTAGAGATCTGGGGACCGGCACAGATACGCAGTATTTT. Protein product: CSARDLGTGTDTQYF. J is TRBJ2-3 and V is TRBV20-1, with D tentatively TRBD1 or TRBD2 (5 bases each). Trimming took off 0 bases at V and 1 base at J, with 11 bases between the two ends. Germline-derived CDR1 and CDR2 are DFQATT and SNEGSKA (reference sequence). This CDR3 has 15 residues.